This TCR beta chain is drawn from a study of monozygotic twins with inflammatory bowel disease. Findings of the study overall: Reduced clonotype sharing with other individuals was observed in IBD patients relative to healthy twins, especially with disease activity. Patients with IBD had less TCRbeta diversity (inverse Simpson) than their healthy co-twins.

Comments on this clonotype: What it binds is unknown.

TCRdb reprocessed the 5' RACE reads, with one entry per CDR3 protein and no DNA. The listing records approximately 150,000 distinct CDR3 sequences. This CDR3 region has 16 residues. In germline, CDR1 is LNHDA, CDR2 SQIVND (reference sequence). The TCR originated in a human donor with ulcerative colitis or Crohn's disease, or a healthy co-twin of an affected twin (not recorded which). The chain joins TRBV19 to TRBJ2-1; TCRdb proposes TRBD2, but this gene call is untestable without DNA. The specimen was blood. CDR3 sequence reads: CASSIDSPSSYNEQFF.